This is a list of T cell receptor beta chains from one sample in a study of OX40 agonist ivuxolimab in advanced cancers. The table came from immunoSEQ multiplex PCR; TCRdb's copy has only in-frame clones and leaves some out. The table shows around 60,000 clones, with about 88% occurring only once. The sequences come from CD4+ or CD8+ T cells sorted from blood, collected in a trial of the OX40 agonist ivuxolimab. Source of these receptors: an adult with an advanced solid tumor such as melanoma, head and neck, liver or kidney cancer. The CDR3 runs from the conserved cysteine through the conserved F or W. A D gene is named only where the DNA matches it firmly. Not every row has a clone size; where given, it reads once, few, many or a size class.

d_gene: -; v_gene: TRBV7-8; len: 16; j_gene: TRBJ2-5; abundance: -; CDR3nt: TGTGCCAGCAGCTCCCGCTTAACTAGAACCCAAGAGACCCAGTACTTC; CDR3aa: CASSSRLTRTQETQYF
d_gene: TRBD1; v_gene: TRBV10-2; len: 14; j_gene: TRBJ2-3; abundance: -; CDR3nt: TGCGCCAGCAGTGAAAGGACAGGGAGATATACGCAGTATTTT; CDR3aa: CASSERTGRYTQYF
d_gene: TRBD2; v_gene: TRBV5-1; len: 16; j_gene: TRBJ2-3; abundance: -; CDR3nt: TGCGCCAGCAGCCCAACACTAGCGGGAGGCACAGATACGCAGTATTTT; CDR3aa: CASSPTLAGGTDTQYF
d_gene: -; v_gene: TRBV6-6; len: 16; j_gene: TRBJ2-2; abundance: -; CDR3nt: TGTGCCAGCAGCCCGATCTCCGCTAGTAGGGCCGGGGAGCTGTTTTTT; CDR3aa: CASSPISASRAGELFF
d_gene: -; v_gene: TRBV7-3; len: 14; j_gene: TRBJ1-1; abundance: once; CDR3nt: TGTGCCAGCAGCCCCGGACATTCGAACACTGAAGCTTTCTTT; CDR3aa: CASSPGHSNTEAFF
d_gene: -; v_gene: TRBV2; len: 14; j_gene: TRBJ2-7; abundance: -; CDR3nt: TGTGCCAGCACTGGGGGCCTGGGGGATGGGGAGCAGTACTTC; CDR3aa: CASTGGLGDGEQYF
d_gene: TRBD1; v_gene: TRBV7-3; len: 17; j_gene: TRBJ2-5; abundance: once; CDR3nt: TGTGCCAGCAGCTTAAAGGGGCCAGGGGGACGGAGGGAGACCCAGTACTTC; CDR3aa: CASSLKGPGGRRETQYF
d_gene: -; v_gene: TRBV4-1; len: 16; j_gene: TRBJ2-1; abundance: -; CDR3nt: TGCGCCAGCAGCCAAGAGGAAGCGGATTCCTACAATGAGCAGTTCTTC; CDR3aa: CASSQEEADSYNEQFF
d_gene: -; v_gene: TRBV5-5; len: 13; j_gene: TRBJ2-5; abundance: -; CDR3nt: TGTGCCAGCAGCTTCGGAGCACAAGAGACCCAGTACTTC; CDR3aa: CASSFGAQETQYF
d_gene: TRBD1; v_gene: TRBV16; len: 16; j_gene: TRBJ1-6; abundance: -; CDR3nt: TGTGCCAGCAGCCAGTTCCGGGACAGGGGGATTTCGGCCCTCCACTTT; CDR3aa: CASSQFRDRGISALHF